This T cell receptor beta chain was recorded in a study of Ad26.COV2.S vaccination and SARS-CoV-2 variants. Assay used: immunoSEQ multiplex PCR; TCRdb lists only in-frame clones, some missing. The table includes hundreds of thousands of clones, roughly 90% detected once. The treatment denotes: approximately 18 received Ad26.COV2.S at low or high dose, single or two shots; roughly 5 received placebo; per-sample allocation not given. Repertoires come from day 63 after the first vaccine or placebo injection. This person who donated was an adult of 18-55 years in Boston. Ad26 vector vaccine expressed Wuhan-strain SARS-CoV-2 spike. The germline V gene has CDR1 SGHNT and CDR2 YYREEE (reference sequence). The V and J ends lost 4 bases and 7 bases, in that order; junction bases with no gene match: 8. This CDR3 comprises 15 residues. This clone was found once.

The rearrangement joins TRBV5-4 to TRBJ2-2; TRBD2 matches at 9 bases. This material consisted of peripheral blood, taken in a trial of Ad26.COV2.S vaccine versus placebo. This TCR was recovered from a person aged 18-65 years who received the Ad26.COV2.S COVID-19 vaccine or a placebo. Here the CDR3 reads CASSGLAGLSGELFF. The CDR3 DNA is TGTGCCAGCAGCGGCCTAGCGGGGTTGAGCGGGGAGCTGTTTTTT.